This T cell receptor (beta chain) appears in the sequencing data of a study of T cells in Graves' hyperthyroidism and ophthalmopathy (dated by TCRdb to between 2017 and 2020). Background for the entire study: Peripheral blood samples were taken at initial diagnosis, before any treatment was given. In more than 5 Graves' hyperthyroidism patients, the study also compared T-cell repertoires from thyroid tissue with T-cell repertoires from blood. According to the paper, TCR Vbeta CDR3 sequencing was carried out on more than 120 peripheral blood samples, which came from 40 to 45 ophthalmopathy, around 74 hyperthyroidism and approximately 17 progressor patients. To identify TCR V-J signatures that set the groups apart, the researchers used a discovery cohort of roughly 100 patients, made up of roughly 40 with Graves' ophthalmopathy and about 59 with stable Graves' hyperthyroidism. Prospective prediction of ophthalmopathy was tested in an independent validation cohort consisting of fewer than 20 hyperthyroidism patients and around 16 patients who later progressed to ophthalmopathy. The 95 to 100 discovery patients were divided at random into training and test sets in a 7:3 ratio. After sampling, hyperthyroidism patients received methimazole starting at 30 mg daily, and ophthalmopathy patients received high-dose intravenous methylprednisolone. Overall study outcomes, separate from this receptor: No statistical method was used to set the sample size in advance, and investigators knew the group allocation. Blood samples also contained most of the expanded thyroid clonotypes (frequency above 0.001), which suggests that blood repertoires may reflect thyroid immune responses. A 13 V-J signature model separated ophthalmopathy from stable hyperthyroidism, with about 88% sensitivity and about 81% specificity in cross-validation and 80%/75% in testing. In validation, the model predicted progression to ophthalmopathy a median of roughly six months before onset, with 70% to 71% sensitivity and almost 75% specificity.

Stable Graves' hyperthyroidism was defined as the absence of progression to ophthalmopathy over 18 months of follow-up. Hyperthyroidism patients were newly diagnosed, had a disease duration of under 2 months, and were aged 18 to 65 years. Patients with uncontrolled infections, other autoimmune diseases, pregnancy or lactation were excluded. Diagnoses were based on clinical symptoms, serum thyroxine and TRAb, thyroid ultrasound and orbital computed tomography. Ficoll-Paque density gradient centrifugation was used to isolate PBMCs from 8.5 to 10 ml of fresh peripheral blood. Total RNA was extracted with Trizol reagent, and quality was checked on an Agilent 2100 Bioanalyzer. TCR beta CDR3 regions were amplified from RNA transcripts. A first-round RT-PCR of the TCR CDR3 used the HTBI primer set with the Qiagen OneStep RT-PCR kit. A second multiplex PCR round built the libraries, followed by size selection and purification. Sequencing of the libraries was done on an Illumina HiSeq2000 using paired-end 100 bp reads. On the study's bioinformatics: SOAPnuke was used to process the raw data, removing reads that contained adapters or uncalled bases, had a mean Phred below 15, or lacked an exact match to the constant primer or identifier. COPE v1.2.5 was used to merge high-quality paired reads, and clonotypes were defined as unique nucleotide sequences. Clonotypes were aligned to IMGT TRBV, TRBD and TRBJ reference segments using MiTCR v1.1. Analysis was restricted to V-J combinations with a frequency above 0.0001, which covered roughly 99% of repertoires. A TCS score was defined as the ratio between F50 (clonal expansion) and ExV (chaos), using BLOSUM62-based TCRdist between CDR3 peptides within each V-J. Welch's t-statistics and random forest reduced several hundred V-J features to 13, which were used in a naive Bayes classifier (R e1071). TCRdb trimmed public reads at Q25 via fastp, called clones via MiXCR and kept in-frame beta chains. Each CDR3 protein gets just one entry, which takes the most common genes and DNA from the rows behind it. The V and J calls here are based on TCRdb, not the publication. The sample contains under 400,000 distinct CDR3 sequences, roughly 20% of them found a single time. The ten most abundant clones make up approximately 54% of the sample.

CDR1 and CDR2 were assigned from the germline V gene as MGHRA and YSYEKL. The CDR3, cysteine through phenylalanine, is 14 amino acids long. The sequence is cut down to CDR3 DNA, 42 bases in frame from base 1. Trimming removed 2 bases from V and 8 bases from J, leaving 12 bases between the germline ends. As to this clonotype: Its antigen is unknown. The input lacks base qualities; no much larger clone sits a single base away.

Sequenced sample: blood. Recombination linked TRBV4-1 to TRBJ1-4, with no D gene named confidently. This receptor was obtained from a woman aged 45-60 years with Graves' hyperthyroidism. The DNA is TGCGCCAGCAGCCAACACATAGCAGAGGAAAAACTGTTTTTT. It translates as CASSQHIAEEKLFF.